This TCR beta chain appears in the sequencing data of a study of control samples from healthy donors and cancer patients. This clone appeared a single time. Using immunoSEQ multiplex PCR, the repertoire was profiled, and TCRdb retains in-frame clones only, with some absent. The sample holds tens of thousands of clones; around 80% are singletons and the top ten take 22%. Unmatched junction bases numbered 6, after V lost 5 bases and J lost 2 bases. The CDR3 is 16 residues long. Germline CDR1 and CDR2: SGHVT and SQSDAQ. The specimen was PBMCs. The chain joins TRBV7-4 to TRBJ2-3, with 11 nucleotides matching TRBD2. The receptor's source is a man aged 60 to 69 with head and neck cancer. CDR3 coding DNA: TGTGCCAGCAGCCCCGGGACTAGCGGTTACACAGATACGCAGTATTTT. Translating gives CASSPGTSGYTDTQYF.